This T cell receptor (beta chain) is drawn from a study of blood T cell repertoires in COVID-19. Study-wide background: Whether acute or convalescent, the COVID-19 samples came from the United States, Italy and Spain. PBMCs, B-cell-depleted T cells, or T cells provided the cDNA or gDNA that made up the material.

Original analysis: It was from reference gene primer amplification that nucleated cell counts were estimated. Sequenced by immunoSEQ multiplex PCR; TCRdb stores in-frame clones only, minus some. V, J and clone size were drawn from that table, and D and trimming were deduced from the DNA. Of roughly 200,000 clones in the sample, approximately 89% were seen once. Sequencing used peripheral blood. The clonotype comes from a woman aged 55-69 years with acute or convalescent COVID-19.

CDR3 DNA: TGTGCCAGTAGGAAGGACAGCCAACTTGATGGCTACACCTTC. This gives the protein CASRKDSQLDGYTF. V and J are TRBV19 and TRBJ1-2; D possibly corresponds to TRBD1 (6 bases). The CDR3 is made up of 14 amino acids. Germline CDR1 reads LNHDA; CDR2 reads SQIVND (reference sequence). V lost 6 bases to trimming and J lost 6 bases, with 17 bases between them.